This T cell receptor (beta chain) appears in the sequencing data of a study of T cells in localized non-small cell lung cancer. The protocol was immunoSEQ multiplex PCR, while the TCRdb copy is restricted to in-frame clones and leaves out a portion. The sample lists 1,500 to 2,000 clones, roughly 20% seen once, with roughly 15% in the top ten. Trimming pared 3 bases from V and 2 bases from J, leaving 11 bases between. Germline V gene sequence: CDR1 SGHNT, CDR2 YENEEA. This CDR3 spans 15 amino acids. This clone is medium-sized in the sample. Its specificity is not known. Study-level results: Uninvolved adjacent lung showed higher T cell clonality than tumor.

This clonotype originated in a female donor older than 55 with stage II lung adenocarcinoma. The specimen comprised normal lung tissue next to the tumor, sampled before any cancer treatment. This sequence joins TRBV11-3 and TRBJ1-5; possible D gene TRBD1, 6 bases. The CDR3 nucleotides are TGTGCCAGCAGCTTGGAGGGGGTGGGCAATCAGCCCCAGCATTTT. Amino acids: CASSLEGVGNQPQHF.